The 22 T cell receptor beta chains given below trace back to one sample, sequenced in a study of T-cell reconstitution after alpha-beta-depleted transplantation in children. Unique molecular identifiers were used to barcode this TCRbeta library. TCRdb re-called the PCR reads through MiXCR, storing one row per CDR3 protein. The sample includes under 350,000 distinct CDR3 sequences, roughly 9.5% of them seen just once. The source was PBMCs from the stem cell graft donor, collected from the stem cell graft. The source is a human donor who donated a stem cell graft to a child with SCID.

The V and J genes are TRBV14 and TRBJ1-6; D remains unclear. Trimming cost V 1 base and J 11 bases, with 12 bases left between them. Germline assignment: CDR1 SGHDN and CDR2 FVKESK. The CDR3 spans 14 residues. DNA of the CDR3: TGTGCCAGCAGCCAAGTCGGCGTGGGGACACCCCTCCACTTT. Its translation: CASSQVGVGTPLHF.

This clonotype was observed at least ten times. The CDR3 coding sequence is TGTGCCAGCGCTCGGGACAGAAACTATGGCTACACCTTC. It encodes CASARDRNYGYTF. The chain has TRBV12-3 or TRBV12-4 and TRBJ1-2, with TRBD1 matching 7 bases. The ends lost 8 bases at V and 2 bases at J; junction bases unmatched: 5. The CDR3 sequence is 13 residues long.

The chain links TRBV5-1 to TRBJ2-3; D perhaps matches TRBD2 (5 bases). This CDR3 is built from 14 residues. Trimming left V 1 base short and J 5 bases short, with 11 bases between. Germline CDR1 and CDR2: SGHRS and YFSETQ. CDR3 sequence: CASSLTSTIDTQYF. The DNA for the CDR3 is TGCGCCAGCAGCTTGACTAGTACAATAGATACGCAGTATTTT.

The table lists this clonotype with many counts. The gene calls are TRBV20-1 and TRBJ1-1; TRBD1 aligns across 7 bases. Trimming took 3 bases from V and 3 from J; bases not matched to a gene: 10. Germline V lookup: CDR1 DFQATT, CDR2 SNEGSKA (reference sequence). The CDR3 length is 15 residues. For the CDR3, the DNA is TGCAGTGCTAGCGGTGAGGGGGCGTCGGACACTGAAGCTTTCTTT. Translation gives CSASGEGASDTEAFF.

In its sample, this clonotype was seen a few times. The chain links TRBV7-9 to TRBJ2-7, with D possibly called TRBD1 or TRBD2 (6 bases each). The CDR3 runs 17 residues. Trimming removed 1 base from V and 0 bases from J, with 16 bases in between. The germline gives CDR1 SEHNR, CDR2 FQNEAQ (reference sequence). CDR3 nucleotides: TGTGCCAGCAGCTTAGGGCGGGGACAAACAAGCTCCTACGAGCAGTACTTC. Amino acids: CASSLGRGQTSSYEQYF.

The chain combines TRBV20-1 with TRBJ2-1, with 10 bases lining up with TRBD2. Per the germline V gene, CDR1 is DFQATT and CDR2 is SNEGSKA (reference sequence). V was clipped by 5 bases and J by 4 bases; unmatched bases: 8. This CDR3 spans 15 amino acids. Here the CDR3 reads CSAASSSGGYNEQFF. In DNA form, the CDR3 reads TGCAGTGCTGCCTCCAGTAGCGGGGGGTACAATGAGCAGTTCTTC.

DNA of the CDR3: TGTGCCACCAGTGATTGGACAGCCAACTATGGCTACACCTTC. Amino acids: CATSDWTANYGYTF. The chain is built from TRBV24-1 and TRBJ1-2, with D possibly TRBD1 on 6 matching bases. This CDR3 region has 14 residues. The germline V gene has CDR1 KGHDR and CDR2 SFDVKD. The V end was cut by 2 bases, the J end by 2 bases, with 8 bases between.

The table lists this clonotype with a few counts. The CDR3 reads CSAQGQHYNEQFF. In nucleotides, the CDR3 is TGCAGTGCCCAGGGACAGCACTACAATGAGCAGTTCTTC. This chain links TRBV20-1 with TRBJ2-1, with 7 bases aligning to TRBD1. The germline gives CDR1 DFQATT, CDR2 SNEGSKA (reference sequence). The junction had 5 bases not matched to a gene; V was cut back by 6 bases and J by 3 bases. The CDR3 runs 13 residues.

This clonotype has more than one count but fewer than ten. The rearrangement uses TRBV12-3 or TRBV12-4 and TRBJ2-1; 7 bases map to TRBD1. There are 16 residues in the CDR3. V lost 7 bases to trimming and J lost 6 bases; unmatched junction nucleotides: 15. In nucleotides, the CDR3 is TGTGCCAGCACCCCCACCACGACAGGGTACGTCAATGAGCAGTTCTTC. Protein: CASTPTTTGYVNEQFF.

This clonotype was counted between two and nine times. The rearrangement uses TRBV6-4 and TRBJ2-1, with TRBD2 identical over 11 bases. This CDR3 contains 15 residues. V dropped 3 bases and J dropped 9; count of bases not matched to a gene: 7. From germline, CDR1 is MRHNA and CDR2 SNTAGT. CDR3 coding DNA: TGTGCCAGCAGTGATAGCGGGGGGGCCCAGGGTGAGCAGTTCTTC. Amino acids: CASSDSGGAQGEQFF.

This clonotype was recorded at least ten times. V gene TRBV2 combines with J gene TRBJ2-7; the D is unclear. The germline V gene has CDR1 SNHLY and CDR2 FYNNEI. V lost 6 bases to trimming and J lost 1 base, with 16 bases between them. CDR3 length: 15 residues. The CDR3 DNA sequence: TGTGCCAGCAGGATCACTTCGATGTCTTCCTACGAGCAGTACTTC. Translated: CASRITSMSSYEQYF.

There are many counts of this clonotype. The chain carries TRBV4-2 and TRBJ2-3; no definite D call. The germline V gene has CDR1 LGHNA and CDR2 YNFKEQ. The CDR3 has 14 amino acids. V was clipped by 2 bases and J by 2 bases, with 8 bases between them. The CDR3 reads CASSQFSATDTQYF. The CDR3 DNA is TGTGCCAGCAGCCAATTTTCAGCCACAGATACGCAGTATTTT.

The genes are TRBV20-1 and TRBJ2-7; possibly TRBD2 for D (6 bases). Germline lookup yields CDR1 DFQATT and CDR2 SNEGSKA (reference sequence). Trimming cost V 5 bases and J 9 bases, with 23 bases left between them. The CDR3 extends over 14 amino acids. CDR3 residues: CSAPPASAVDGQYF. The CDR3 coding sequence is TGCAGTGCTCCCCCGGCTAGCGCCGTCGACGGGCAGTACTTC.

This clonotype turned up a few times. In nucleotides, the CDR3 is TGTGCCAGCTCACCACCACAGGGATCCGGAAAACTGTTTTTT. Translation: CASSPPQGSGKLFF. This chain links TRBV18 with TRBJ1-4; TRBD1 might be the D (6 bases). Germline CDR1 and CDR2: KGHSH and LQKENI. The CDR3 has 14 residues. Trimming shortened V by 0 bases and J by 10 bases, and 12 bases separated the two germline ends.

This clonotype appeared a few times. The CDR3 sequence: CASLTSGVYNEQFF. DNA for the CDR3: TGCGCCAGCCTGACTAGCGGGGTATACAATGAGCAGTTCTTC. The chain joins TRBV10-2 to TRBJ2-1, with 11 bases matching TRBD2. CDR1 WSHSY and CDR2 SAAADI come from the germline V gene. V trimming: 8 bases; J trimming: 4 bases; junction bases outside the gene matches: 4. CDR3 length: 14 residues.

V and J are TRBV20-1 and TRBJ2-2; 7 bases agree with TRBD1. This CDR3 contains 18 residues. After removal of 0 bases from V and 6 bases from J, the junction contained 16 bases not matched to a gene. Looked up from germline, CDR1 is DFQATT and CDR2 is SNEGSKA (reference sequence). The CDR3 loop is CSARDSVVGRGFAGELFF. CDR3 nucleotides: TGCAGTGCTAGAGATAGCGTTGTCGGCAGGGGGTTCGCCGGGGAGCTGTTTTTT.

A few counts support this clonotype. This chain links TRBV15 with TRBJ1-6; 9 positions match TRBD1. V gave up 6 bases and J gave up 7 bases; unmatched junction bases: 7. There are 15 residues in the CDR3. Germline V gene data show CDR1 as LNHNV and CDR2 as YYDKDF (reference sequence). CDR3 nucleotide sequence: TGTGCCACCAGACAGGGGGCGAGGGAGAATTCACCCCTCCACTTT. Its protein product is CATRQGARENSPLHF.

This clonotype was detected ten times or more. The CDR3 region is CASTPGQMNTEAFF. The CDR3 region has the DNA TGTGCCAGCACCCCAGGGCAGATGAACACTGAAGCTTTCTTT. V is TRBV9 and J is TRBJ1-1; D might be TRBD1 (5 bases). The germline V and J ends were trimmed by 6 bases and 0 bases, with 12 bases remaining between them. Germline V gives CDR1 SGDLS, CDR2 YYNGEE. The CDR3 extends over 14 amino acids.

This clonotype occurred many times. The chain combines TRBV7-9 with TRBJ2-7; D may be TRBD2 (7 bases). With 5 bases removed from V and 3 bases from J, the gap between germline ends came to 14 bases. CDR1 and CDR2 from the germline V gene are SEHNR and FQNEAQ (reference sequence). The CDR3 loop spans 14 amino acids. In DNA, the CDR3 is TGTGCCAGCAGCGGTGGGGGGGCAAACTACGAGCAGTACTTC. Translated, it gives CASSGGGANYEQYF.

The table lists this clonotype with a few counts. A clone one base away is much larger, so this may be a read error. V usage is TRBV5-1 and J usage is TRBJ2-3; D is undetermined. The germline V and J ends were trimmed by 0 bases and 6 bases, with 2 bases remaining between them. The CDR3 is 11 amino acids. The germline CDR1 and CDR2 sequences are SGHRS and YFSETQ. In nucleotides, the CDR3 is TGCGCCAGCAGCTTGGACGATACGCAGTATTTT. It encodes CASSLDDTQYF.

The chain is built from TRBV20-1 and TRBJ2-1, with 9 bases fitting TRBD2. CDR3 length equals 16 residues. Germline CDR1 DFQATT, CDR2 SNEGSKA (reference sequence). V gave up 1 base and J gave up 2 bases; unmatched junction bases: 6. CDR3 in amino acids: CSARGYSGGTYNEQFF. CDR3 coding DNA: TGCAGTGCTAGAGGGTATAGCGGGGGTACCTACAATGAGCAGTTCTTC.

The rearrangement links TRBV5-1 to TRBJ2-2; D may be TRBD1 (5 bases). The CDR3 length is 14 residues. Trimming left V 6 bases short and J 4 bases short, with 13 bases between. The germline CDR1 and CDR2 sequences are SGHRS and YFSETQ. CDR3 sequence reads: CASKDILRTGELFF. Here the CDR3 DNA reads TGCGCCAGCAAGGACATTCTGCGCACCGGGGAGCTGTTTTTT.